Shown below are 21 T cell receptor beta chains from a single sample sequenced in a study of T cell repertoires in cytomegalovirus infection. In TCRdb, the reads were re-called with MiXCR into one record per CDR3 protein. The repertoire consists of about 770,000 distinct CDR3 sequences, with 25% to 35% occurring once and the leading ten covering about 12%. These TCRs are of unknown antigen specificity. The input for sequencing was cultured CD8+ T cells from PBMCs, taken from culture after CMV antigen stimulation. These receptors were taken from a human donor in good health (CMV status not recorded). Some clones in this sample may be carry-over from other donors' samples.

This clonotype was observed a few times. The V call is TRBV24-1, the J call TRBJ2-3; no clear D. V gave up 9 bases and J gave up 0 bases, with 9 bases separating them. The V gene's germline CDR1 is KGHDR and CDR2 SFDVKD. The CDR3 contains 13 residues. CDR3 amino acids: CATAMSSTDTQYF. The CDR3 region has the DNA TGTGCCACCGCGATGTCGAGCACAGATACGCAGTATTTT.

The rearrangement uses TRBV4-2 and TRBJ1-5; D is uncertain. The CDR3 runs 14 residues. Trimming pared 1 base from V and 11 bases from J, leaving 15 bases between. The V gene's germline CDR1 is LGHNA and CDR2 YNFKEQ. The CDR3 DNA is TGTGCCAGCAGCCAAGCTATCGGGATGCGGTCCCAGCATTTT. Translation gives CASSQAIGMRSQHF.

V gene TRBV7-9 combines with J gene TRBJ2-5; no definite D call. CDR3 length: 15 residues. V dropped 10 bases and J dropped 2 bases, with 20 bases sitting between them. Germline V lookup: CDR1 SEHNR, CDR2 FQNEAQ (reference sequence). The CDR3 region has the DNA TGTGCCACCTCGACTGTCTGGGTAAAACAAGAGACCCAGTACTTC. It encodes CATSTVWVKQETQYF.

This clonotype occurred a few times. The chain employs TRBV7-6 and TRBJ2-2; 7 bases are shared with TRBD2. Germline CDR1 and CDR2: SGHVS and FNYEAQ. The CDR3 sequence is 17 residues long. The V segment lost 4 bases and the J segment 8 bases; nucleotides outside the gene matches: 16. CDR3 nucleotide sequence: TGTGCCAGCAGCTCCCTCAGCGGGGCCAATGAGCGGGGGGAGCTGTTTTTT. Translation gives CASSSLSGANERGELFF.

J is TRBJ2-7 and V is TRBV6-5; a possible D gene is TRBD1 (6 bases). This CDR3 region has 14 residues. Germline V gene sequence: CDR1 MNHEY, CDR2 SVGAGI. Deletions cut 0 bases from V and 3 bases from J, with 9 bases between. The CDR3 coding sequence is TGTGCCAGCAGTTACTCCGACAGGTACTACGAGCAGTACTTC. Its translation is CASSYSDRYYEQYF.

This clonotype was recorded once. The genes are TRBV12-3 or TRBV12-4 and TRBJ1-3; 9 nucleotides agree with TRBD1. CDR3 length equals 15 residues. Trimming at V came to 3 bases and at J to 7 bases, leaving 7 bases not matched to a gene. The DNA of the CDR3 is TGTGCCAGCAGTTTCCCGGGACAGGGCGACAACACCATATATTTT. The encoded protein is CASSFPGQGDNTIYF.

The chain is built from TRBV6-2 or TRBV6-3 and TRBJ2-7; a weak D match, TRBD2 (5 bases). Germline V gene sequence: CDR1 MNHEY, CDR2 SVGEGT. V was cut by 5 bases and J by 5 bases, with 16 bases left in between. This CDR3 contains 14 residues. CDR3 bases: TGTGCCAGCAGTCCACGGGGTAGGACTGACGAGCAGTACGTC. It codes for CASSPRGRTDEQYV.

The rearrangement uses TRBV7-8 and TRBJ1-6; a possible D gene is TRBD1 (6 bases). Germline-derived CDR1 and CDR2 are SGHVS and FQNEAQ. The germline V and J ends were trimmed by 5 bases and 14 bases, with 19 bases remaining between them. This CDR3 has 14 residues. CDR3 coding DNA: TGTGCCAGCAGCGGTTTGACGGGGGCGGATTCCCTCCACTTT. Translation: CASSGLTGADSLHF.

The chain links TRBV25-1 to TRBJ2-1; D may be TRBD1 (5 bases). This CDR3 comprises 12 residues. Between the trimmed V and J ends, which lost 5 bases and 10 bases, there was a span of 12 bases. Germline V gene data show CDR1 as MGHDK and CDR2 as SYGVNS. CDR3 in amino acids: CASSQGREEQFF. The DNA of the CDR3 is TGTGCCAGCAGTCAGGGTAGGGAAGAGCAGTTCTTC.

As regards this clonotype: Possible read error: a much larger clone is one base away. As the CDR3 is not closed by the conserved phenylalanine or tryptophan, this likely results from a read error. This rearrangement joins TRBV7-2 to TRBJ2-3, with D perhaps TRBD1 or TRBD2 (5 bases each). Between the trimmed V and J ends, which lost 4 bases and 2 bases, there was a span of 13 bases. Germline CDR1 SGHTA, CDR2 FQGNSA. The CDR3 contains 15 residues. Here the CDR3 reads CASSSPGTPTDTQYL. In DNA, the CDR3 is TGTGCCAGCAGCTCCCCCGGGACCCCCACAGATACGCAGTATCTT.

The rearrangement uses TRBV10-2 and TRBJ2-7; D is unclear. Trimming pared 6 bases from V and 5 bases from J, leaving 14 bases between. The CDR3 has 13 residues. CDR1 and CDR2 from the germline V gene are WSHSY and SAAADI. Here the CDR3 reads CASSPGDLHEQYF. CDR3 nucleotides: TGCGCCAGCAGCCCCGGTGATCTGCACGAGCAGTACTTC.

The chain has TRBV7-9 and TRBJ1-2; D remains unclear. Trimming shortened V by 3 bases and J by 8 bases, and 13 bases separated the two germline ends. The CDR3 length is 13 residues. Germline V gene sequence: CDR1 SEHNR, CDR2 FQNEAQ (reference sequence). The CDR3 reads CASSLGSPEGYTF. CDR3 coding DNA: TGTGCCAGCAGCTTGGGGAGCCCAGAGGGCTACACCTTC.

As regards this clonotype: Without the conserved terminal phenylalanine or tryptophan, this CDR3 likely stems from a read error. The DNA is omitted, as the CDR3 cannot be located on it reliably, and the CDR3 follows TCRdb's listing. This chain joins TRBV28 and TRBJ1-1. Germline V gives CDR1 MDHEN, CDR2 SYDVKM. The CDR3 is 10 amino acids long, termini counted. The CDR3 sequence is CASTVLTPPN.

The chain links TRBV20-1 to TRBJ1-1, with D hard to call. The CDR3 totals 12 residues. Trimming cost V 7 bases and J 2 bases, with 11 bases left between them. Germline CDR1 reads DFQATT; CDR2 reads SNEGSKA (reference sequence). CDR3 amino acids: CSVQRENTEAFF. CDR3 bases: TGCAGTGTCCAGAGGGAAAACACTGAAGCTTTCTTT.

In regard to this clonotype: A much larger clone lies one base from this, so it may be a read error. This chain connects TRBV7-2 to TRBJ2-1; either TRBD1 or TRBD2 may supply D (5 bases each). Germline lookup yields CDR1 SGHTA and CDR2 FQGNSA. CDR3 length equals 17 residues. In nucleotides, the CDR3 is TGTGCCAGCAGCTTAGCGGGGACCTCGATCTCCAACAATGAGCAGTTCTTC. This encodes CASSLAGTSISNNEQFF.

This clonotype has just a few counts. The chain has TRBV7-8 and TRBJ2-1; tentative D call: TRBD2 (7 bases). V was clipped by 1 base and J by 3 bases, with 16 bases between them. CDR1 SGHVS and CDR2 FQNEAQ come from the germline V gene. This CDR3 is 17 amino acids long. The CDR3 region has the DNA TGTGCCAGCAGCTTAGGGGGGGCGGGGGACTACTACAATGAGCAGTTCTTC. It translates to CASSLGGAGDYYNEQFF.

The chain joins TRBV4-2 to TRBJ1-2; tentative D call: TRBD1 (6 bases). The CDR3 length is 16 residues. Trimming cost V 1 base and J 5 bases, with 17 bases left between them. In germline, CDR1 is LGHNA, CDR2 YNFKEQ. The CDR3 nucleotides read TGTGCCAGCAGCCAAGGTAGGACAGTCCCGGAGTATGGCTACACCTTC. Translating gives CASSQGRTVPEYGYTF.

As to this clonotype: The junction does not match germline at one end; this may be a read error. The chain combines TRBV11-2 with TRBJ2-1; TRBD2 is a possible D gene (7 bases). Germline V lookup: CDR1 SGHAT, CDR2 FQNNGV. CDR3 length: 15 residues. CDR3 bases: TGTGCCGGCAGCTTAGGGGGGGGGCTCCTGAGTGAGCAGTTCTTC. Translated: CAGSLGGGLLSEQFF. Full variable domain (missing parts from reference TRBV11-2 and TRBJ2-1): EAGVAQSPRYKIIEKRQSVAFWCNPISGHATLYWYQQILGQGPKLLIQFQNNGVVDDSQLPKDRFSAERLKGVDSTLKIQPAKLEDSAVYLCAGSLGGGLLSEQFFGPGTRLTVL.

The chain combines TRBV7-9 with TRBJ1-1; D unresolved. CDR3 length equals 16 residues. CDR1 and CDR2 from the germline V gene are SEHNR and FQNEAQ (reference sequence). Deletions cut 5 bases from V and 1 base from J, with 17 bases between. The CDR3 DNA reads TGTGCCAGCAGCCCGAGACCCCGCGGATCGAACACTGAAGCTTTCTTT. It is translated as CASSPRPRGSNTEAFF.

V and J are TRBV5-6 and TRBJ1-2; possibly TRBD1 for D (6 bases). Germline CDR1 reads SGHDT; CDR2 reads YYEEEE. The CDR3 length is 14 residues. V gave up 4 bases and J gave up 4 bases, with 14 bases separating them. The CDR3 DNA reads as TGTGCCAGCAGCGCATTCGGGGGCTCCTATGGCTACACCTTC. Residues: CASSAFGGSYGYTF.

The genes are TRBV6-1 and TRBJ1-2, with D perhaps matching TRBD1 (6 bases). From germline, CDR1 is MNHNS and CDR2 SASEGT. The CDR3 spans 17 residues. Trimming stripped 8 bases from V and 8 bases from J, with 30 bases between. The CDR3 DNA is TGTGCCAGCGCCCTTGAGTCAGGGGAATCTATAACGGAGGGCTACACCTTC. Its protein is CASALESGESITEGYTF.